This TCR beta chain was obtained from a study of T cell repertoires and Cas9 in healthy adults. Study at large: CD4 and CD8 compartments: SpCas9-reactive T cells profiled for potency, cytotoxicity, lineage.

TCRdb's table, derived via immunoSEQ multiplex PCR, lists solely in-frame clones and lacks some. The repertoire holds tens of thousands of clones, with approximately 90% as singletons. V was shortened by 3 bases and J by 2 bases, with 7 bases between the two germline ends. Germline V gene sequence: CDR1 LNHDA, CDR2 SQIVND (reference sequence). The CDR3 contains 14 residues. The rearrangement uses TRBV19 and TRBJ2-2; maybe TRBD2 (5 bases). Sequencing used CD4+ effector T cells (CD127+, CD25-, CD137-, CD154-) from PBMCs; culture status not recorded. The source is a human donor in good health. The CDR3: CASSISVNTGELFF. CDR3 DNA: TGTGCCAGTAGTATTAGCGTAAACACCGGGGAGCTGTTTTTT.